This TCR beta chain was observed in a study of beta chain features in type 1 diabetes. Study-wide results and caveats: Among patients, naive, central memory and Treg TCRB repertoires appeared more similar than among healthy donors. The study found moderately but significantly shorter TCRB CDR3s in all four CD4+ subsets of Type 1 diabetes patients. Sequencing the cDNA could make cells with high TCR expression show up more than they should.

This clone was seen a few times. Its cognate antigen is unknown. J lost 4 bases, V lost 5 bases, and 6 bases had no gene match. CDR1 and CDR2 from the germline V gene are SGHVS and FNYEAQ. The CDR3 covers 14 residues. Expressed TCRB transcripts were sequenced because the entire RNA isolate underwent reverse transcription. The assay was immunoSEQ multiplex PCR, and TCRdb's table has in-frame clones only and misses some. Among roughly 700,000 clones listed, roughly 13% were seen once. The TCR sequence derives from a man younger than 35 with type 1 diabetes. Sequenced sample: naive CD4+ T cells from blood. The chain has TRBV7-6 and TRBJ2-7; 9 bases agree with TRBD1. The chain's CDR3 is CASSTGTGLYEQYF. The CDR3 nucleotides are TGTGCCAGCAGCACCGGGACAGGGTTGTACGAGCAGTACTTC.